The rows below give T cell receptor beta chains drawn from one sample of a study of cytomegalovirus exposure and HLA in healthy donors. TCRdb keeps only in-frame clones here, not all; method: immunoSEQ multiplex PCR. The data show 120,000 or so clones, about 80% seen once. Sequenced sample: PBMCs. The receptors stem from a man aged 25-40 years in good health and CMV-seronegative. Each CDR3 is given with its conserved first and last residue. A D gene is named only where the DNA matches it firmly. Not every row has a clone size; where given, it reads once, few, many or a size class.

j_call d_call v_call clone_size cdr3_aa cdr3_nt
TRBJ1-1 TRBD1 TRBV28 NA CASRPTGANTEAFF TGTGCCAGCAGACCGACAGGGGCGAACACTGAAGCTTTCTTT
TRBJ2-7 NA TRBV5-4 few CASSLSLASYEQYF TGTGCCAGCAGCTTATCGCTGGCTTCCTACGAGCAGTACTTC
TRBJ2-5 NA TRBV30 NA CAWSESSVQETQYF TGTGCCTGGAGTGAGTCTAGCGTCCAAGAGACCCAGTACTTC
TRBJ2-5 NA TRBV9 few CASSGTGTSQETQYF TGTGCCAGCAGCGGAACCGGGACAAGCCAAGAGACCCAGTACTTC
TRBJ2-1 TRBD1 TRBV19 NA CASSKDRPSSYNEQFF TGTGCCAGTAGCAAGGACAGGCCGAGCTCCTACAATGAGCAGTTCTTC
TRBJ2-3 TRBD1 TRBV28 NA CASSLQPGQGLTDTQYF TGTGCCAGCAGTCTACAACCGGGACAGGGGTTGACAGATACGCAGTATTTT
TRBJ1-5 NA TRBV6-1 NA CASSESPTGYQQPQHF TGTGCCAGCAGTGAGTCCCCAACAGGGTATCAACAGCCCCAGCATTTT
TRBJ2-7 TRBD1 TRBV5-1 once CASSLASIRTGSAYEQYF TGCGCCAGCAGCTTGGCCTCTATCCGGACAGGGTCGGCCTACGAGCAGTACTTC
TRBJ2-2 NA TRBV18 NA CASSPPAYTGELFF TGTGCCAGCTCACCACCGGCATACACCGGGGAGCTGTTTTTT
TRBJ2-2 NA TRBV4-3 NA CASSRKTDTTNTGELFF TGCGCCAGCAGCCGAAAGACAGATACAACGAACACCGGGGAGCTGTTTTTT
TRBJ2-7 NA TRBV11-3 NA CASSFNLGSYEQYF TGTGCCAGCAGCTTTAATCTAGGATCCTACGAGCAGTACTTC
TRBJ2-7 TRBD2 TRBV29-1 few CSVEGTSYEQYF TGCAGCGTTGAAGGGACTAGCTACGAGCAGTACTTC
TRBJ2-7 NA TRBV14 NA CASSSRDGAYEQYF TGTGCCAGCAGCTCCCGGGATGGAGCCTACGAGCAGTACTTC
TRBJ1-5 NA TRBV28 NA CASSLVRGGGQPQNF TGTGCCAGCAGTTTAGTACGCGGGGGCGGTCAGCCCCAGAATTTT
TRBJ2-7 NA TRBV7-2 NA CASRQGGGGYEQYF TGTGCCAGCAGGCAAGGAGGGGGGGGCTACGAGCAGTACTTC
TRBJ1-4 NA TRBV4-2 many CASSQDRVGEKLFF TGTGCCAGCAGCCAAGACAGGGTTGGAGAAAAACTGTTTTTT
TRBJ1-3 NA TRBV28 NA CASSFPSTVSSGNTIYF TGTGCCAGCAGTTTCCCGTCAACAGTTTCCTCTGGAAACACCATATATTTT
TRBJ2-1 TRBD2 TRBV7-6 NA CASSSMGGREGPSYNEQFF TGTGCCAGCAGCTCTATGGGGGGTCGGGAGGGCCCCTCCTACAATGAGCAGTTCTTC
TRBJ1-4 TRBD1 TRBV4-3 NA CASSQDGQGGGEKLFF TGCGCCAGCAGCCAAGATGGTCAAGGGGGCGGTGAAAAACTGTTTTTT
TRBJ1-1 NA TRBV25-1 NA CASSGDSPNTEAFF TGTGCCAGCAGTGGAGACAGCCCGAACACTGAAGCTTTCTTT
TRBJ1-1 NA TRBV28 few CASSNSNTEAFF TGTGCCAGCAGTAACAGTAACACTGAAGCTTTCTTT
TRBJ2-7 TRBD2 TRBV29-1 NA CSVEGGLAGSYEQYF TGCAGCGTTGAAGGGGGACTAGCGGGATCCTACGAGCAGTACTTC
TRBJ2-6 NA TRBV18 NA CASSPPAGLIRGANVLTF TGTGCCAGCTCACCACCCGCAGGGCTGATTCGGGGGGCCAACGTCCTGACTTTC
TRBJ2-2 TRBD2 TRBV6-5 few CASSSGLATGELFF TGTGCCAGCAGTTCGGGACTAGCCACCGGGGAGCTGTTTTTT
TRBJ1-2 NA TRBV4-1 NA CASSQEGASYYGYTF TGCGCCAGCAGCCAAGAGGGGGCGTCGTACTATGGCTACACCTTC
TRBJ2-7 NA TRBV7-9 NA CASRYAHYEQYF TGTGCCAGCAGATACGCACACTACGAGCAGTACTTC
TRBJ2-7 TRBD2 TRBV7-8 NA CASSGGAGVPGNYEQYF TGTGCCAGCAGTGGTGGAGCGGGAGTCCCGGGGAACTACGAGCAGTACTTC
TRBJ2-7 NA TRBV19 NA CASSNAIGGEQYF TGTGCCAGTAGTAACGCTATAGGGGGCGAGCAGTACTTC
TRBJ2-7 TRBD2 TRBV25-1 NA CASRGLAGAPSEQYF TGTGCCAGCAGGGGACTAGCGGGAGCCCCCTCCGAGCAGTACTTC
TRBJ1-5 NA TRBV9 few CASSSAEGNQPQHF TGTGCCAGCAGCAGTGCGGAGGGCAATCAGCCCCAGCATTTT
TRBJ1-2 NA TRBV9 once CASSAGFYGYTF TGTGCCAGCAGCGCAGGTTTCTATGGCTACACCTTC
TRBJ2-3 TRBD1 TRBV19 NA CASSESTGFSTDTQYF TGTGCCAGTAGCGAATCGACAGGGTTCAGCACAGATACGCAGTATTTT
TRBJ1-1 TRBD1 TRBV4-2 NA CASSQGMTGVGTEAFF TGTGCCAGCAGCCAGGGGATGACAGGGGTGGGGACTGAAGCTTTCTTT
TRBJ1-2 NA TRBV19 NA CASSNPGANWEPGYTF TGTGCCAGTAGTAACCCTGGGGCGAATTGGGAACCAGGCTACACCTTC
TRBJ1-3 NA TRBV10-3 NA CAISESGGGRGTIYF TGTGCCATCAGTGAATCGGGGGGGGGCCGCGGCACCATATATTTT
TRBJ2-2 NA TRBV7-8 NA CASSLYGTLNTGELFF TGTGCCAGCAGCTTATACGGGACACTGAACACCGGGGAGCTGTTTTTT
TRBJ1-1 NA TRBV7-9 NA CASSLAGTRKNTEAFF TGTGCCAGCAGCTTAGCGGGGACAAGAAAGAACACTGAAGCTTTCTTT
TRBJ1-1 NA TRBV18 NA CASSPRWQNTEAFF TGTGCCAGCTCACCACGGTGGCAAAACACTGAAGCTTTCTTT
TRBJ2-1 TRBD1 TRBV6-1 NA CAGRTGGFVNEQFF TGTGCCGGAAGGACAGGGGGCTTTGTCAATGAGCAGTTCTTC
TRBJ2-7 NA TRBV2 NA CASIQRSSYEQYF TGTGCCAGCATTCAGAGGAGCTCCTACGAGCAGTACTTC
TRBJ1-3 TRBD1 TRBV23-1 NA CASSRRDREDTIYF TGCGCCAGCAGTCGTCGGGACAGGGAGGACACCATATATTTT
TRBJ2-1 TRBD1 TRBV7-2 NA CASSLTGGENEQFF TGTGCCAGCAGCTTAACAGGGGGCGAAAATGAGCAGTTCTTC
TRBJ2-7 TRBD1 TRBV29-1 NA CSVGTGTYEQYF TGCAGCGTCGGGACAGGGACCTACGAGCAGTACTTC
TRBJ2-7 NA TRBV7-6 NA CASSLGVTSAYEQYF TGTGCCAGCAGCTTAGGAGTGACTAGTGCCTACGAGCAGTACTTC
TRBJ2-7 NA TRBV19 NA CASSIARGATSPEQYF TGTGCCAGTAGTATAGCCCGGGGGGCGACTTCCCCCGAGCAGTACTTC
TRBJ2-1 TRBD1 TRBV4-1 NA CASSQPGQGTNEQFF TGCGCCAGCAGCCAACCGGGACAGGGGACCAATGAGCAGTTCTTC
TRBJ2-4 TRBD1 TRBV4-1 few CASSAVGQSKNIQYF TGCGCCAGCAGCGCAGTGGGACAGTCTAAAAACATTCAGTACTTC
TRBJ2-7 TRBD2 TRBV7-9 NA CASRPNPSGSYEQYF TGTGCCAGCAGACCCAATCCTAGCGGGAGCTACGAGCAGTACTTC
TRBJ2-1 NA TRBV27 NA CASSRDTSSYNEQFF TGTGCCAGCAGCAGGGACACGAGCTCCTACAATGAGCAGTTCTTC
TRBJ2-2 TRBD1 TRBV19 few CASSVTGTGLTGELFF TGTGCCAGTAGTGTCACCGGGACAGGGCTCACCGGGGAGCTGTTTTTT
TRBJ2-1 NA TRBV27 NA CASSTRENEQFF TGTGCCAGCAGTACCAGGGAAAATGAGCAGTTCTTC
TRBJ2-3 NA TRBV5-6 NA CASSLALLSTDTQYF TGTGCCAGCAGCTTAGCGCTCTTAAGCACAGATACGCAGTATTTT
TRBJ1-3 NA TRBV7-9 few CASSPNTGNTIYF TGTGCCAGCAGCCCCAACACTGGAAACACCATATATTTT
TRBJ1-2 NA TRBV5-4 NA CASSLEGGGYTF TGTGCCAGCAGCTTGGAAGGGGGTGGCTACACCTTC
TRBJ2-7 NA TRBV7-9 NA CASSSSTGFYSYEQYF TGTGCCAGCAGCTCATCCACAGGGTTCTACTCCTACGAGCAGTACTTC